The present entry profiles one T cell receptor (beta chain) with its context. Its antigen is currently unknown. With V trimmed by 6 bases and J by 8 bases, 15 bases remained unmatched. This CDR3 is built from 16 residues. Germline CDR1 reads LGHDT; CDR2 reads YNNKEL (reference sequence). FACS was used to enrich TEMRA cells, whereas the CD8+ and CD4+ T cells were obtained by negative isolation. These data originate in a study of CD8 T cells in Susac syndrome. Study findings and constraints: As the study acknowledged, the number of individuals in its TCR sequencing and HLA analysis was relatively small.

Reverse transcription of roughly 0.5 to 1 ug RNA was carried out with random hexamers. Each CDR3 protein gets one entry after TCRdb re-called the immunoSEQ multiplex PCR reads with MiXCR. The table includes about 130,000 distinct CDR3 sequences, about 92% detected once. The specimen was CD8+ T cells from PBMCs. This chain uses TRBV3-1 with TRBJ2-1; TRBD2 matches 8 bases. This clonotype originated in a human donor with multiple sclerosis. Written as DNA, the CDR3 is TGTGCCAGCAGTCAACCGGGGGGGAATAATTGGGATGAGCAGTTCTTC. It encodes CASSQPGGNNWDEQFF.